The clone carrying this T cell receptor beta chain is called medium-sized (0.01 to 0.1%) based on its frequency. The data were produced by immunoSEQ multiplex PCR, yet TCRdb's version contains in-frame clones alone and is incomplete. The data show 2,000 to 2,500 clones, and the top ten clones hold 20% to 25%. Each patient with active arthritis gave synovial fluid along with matched peripheral blood. This sample was included in a study of synovial regulatory T cells in juvenile arthritis. This TCR was recovered from a donor aged 2-35 years with juvenile idiopathic arthritis. Sequenced: Treg cells from the synovium.

CDR3 in amino acids: CASSEYRGNEKLFF. The chain couples TRBV6-1 to TRBJ1-4; absent DNA, TCRdb's TRBD1 call cannot be checked. CDR3 size: 14 residues. This entry has no DNA. Germline loops: CDR1 MNHNS, CDR2 SASEGT.